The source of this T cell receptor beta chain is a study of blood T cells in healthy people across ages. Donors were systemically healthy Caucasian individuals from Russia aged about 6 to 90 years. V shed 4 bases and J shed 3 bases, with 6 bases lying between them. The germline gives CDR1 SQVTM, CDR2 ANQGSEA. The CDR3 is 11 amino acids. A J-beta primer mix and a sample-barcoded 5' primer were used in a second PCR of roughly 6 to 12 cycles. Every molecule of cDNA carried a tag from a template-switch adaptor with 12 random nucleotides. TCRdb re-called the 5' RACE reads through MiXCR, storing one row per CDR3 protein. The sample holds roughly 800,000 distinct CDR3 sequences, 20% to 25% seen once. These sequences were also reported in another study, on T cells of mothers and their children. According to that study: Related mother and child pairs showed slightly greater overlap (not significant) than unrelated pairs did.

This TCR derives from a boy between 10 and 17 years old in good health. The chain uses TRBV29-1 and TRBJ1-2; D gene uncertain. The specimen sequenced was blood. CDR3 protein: CSVVFDYGYTF. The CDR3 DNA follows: TGCAGCGTTGTTTTCGACTATGGCTACACCTTC.